These 29 T cell receptor beta chains share one sample of origin, sequenced in a study of PD-1 blockade in mismatch repair-deficient tumors. Method: immunoSEQ multiplex PCR; TCRdb's copy keeps in-frame clones and lacks some. The repertoire holds roughly 130,000 clones, with roughly 86% as singletons. The input for sequencing was peripheral blood, taken approximately 71 weeks after starting pembrolizumab. The receptor source for this set is an adult with mismatch repair-deficient cancer.

This sequence joins TRBV28 and TRBJ2-7; 7 positions match TRBD1. Germline V gene lookup returns CDR1 MDHEN and CDR2 SYDVKM. V shed 1 base and J 2 bases; nucleotides not matched to a gene: 2. This CDR3 is 14 amino acids long. The CDR3 sequence is CASSLYRGPYEQYF. In DNA, the CDR3 is TGTGCCAGCAGTTTATACAGGGGACCCTACGAGCAGTACTTC.

V is TRBV4-2 and J is TRBJ2-1, with D possibly TRBD1 on 5 matching bases. Germline CDR1 is LGHNA and CDR2 is YNFKEQ. With 1 base removed from V and 0 bases from J, the gap between germline ends came to 10 bases. The CDR3 consists of 16 residues. DNA of the CDR3: TGTGCCAGCAGCCAAGCTACAGGAAGCTCCTACAATGAGCAGTTCTTC. It specifies CASSQATGSSYNEQFF.

This rearrangement joins TRBV29-1 to TRBJ2-7; 8 nucleotides align to TRBD2. The CDR3 is made up of 14 amino acids. Trimming removed 6 bases from V and 0 bases from J; junction bases left unmatched: 7. Looked up from germline, CDR1 is SQVTM and CDR2 is ANQGSEA. CDR3 bases: TGCAGCGTCCAACCTAGCGGGCCCTCCTACGAGCAGTACTTC. This codes for CSVQPSGPSYEQYF.

This rearrangement joins TRBV11-2 to TRBJ2-3, with D unclear. The length of the CDR3 is 15 residues. Germline lookup yields CDR1 SGHAT and CDR2 FQNNGV. Between the trimmed V and J ends, which lost 3 bases and 0 bases, there was a span of 10 bases. CDR3 protein: CASSFSRVSTDTQYF. CDR3 nucleotides: TGTGCCAGCAGCTTCTCGAGAGTAAGCACAGATACGCAGTATTTT.

This chain links TRBV6-6 with TRBJ1-4; D not certain. The V end lost 4 bases, the J end lost 8 bases, and 14 bases lay between the germline ends. Germline CDR1 and CDR2: MNHNY and SVGAGI (reference sequence). This CDR3 comprises 14 residues. The CDR3 reads CASSWARLLEKLFF. The CDR3 region has the DNA TGTGCCAGCAGTTGGGCCAGGTTATTGGAAAAACTGTTTTTT.

The rearrangement uses TRBV15 and TRBJ2-6; no reliable D call. Trimming pared 3 bases from V and 0 bases from J, leaving 9 bases between. Germline CDR1 LNHNV, CDR2 YYDKDF (reference sequence). The length of the CDR3 is 16 residues. CDR3 amino acids: CATSSLPSSGANVLTF. CDR3 nucleotide sequence: TGTGCCACCAGCAGTTTGCCCAGCTCTGGGGCCAACGTCCTGACTTTC.

This clone was recorded once. The chain combines TRBV4-2 with TRBJ2-7; possible D gene TRBD2, 6 bases. V was trimmed by 0 bases and J by 4 bases, leaving 13 bases between them. The CDR3 is made up of 15 amino acids. Looked up from germline, CDR1 is LGHNA and CDR2 is YNFKEQ. The CDR3 region is CASSQELQGRYEQYF. CDR3 sequence (DNA): TGTGCCAGCAGCCAAGAACTTCAAGGGAGGTACGAGCAGTACTTC.

This clone was recorded many times. The chain recombines TRBV5-1 with TRBJ2-2; the match to TRBD2 covers 10 bases. CDR1 and CDR2 (germline): SGHRS, YFSETQ. J lost 6 bases, V lost 3 bases, and 8 bases had no gene match. The length of the CDR3 is 16 residues. CDR3 sequence reads: CASSSPGLAMAGELFF. The CDR3 DNA reads TGCGCCAGCAGCTCCCCGGGACTAGCGATGGCCGGGGAGCTGTTTTTT.

This clone was observed many times. The chain joins TRBV7-9 to TRBJ2-7; 7 bases align to TRBD1. Germline V lookup: CDR1 SEHNR, CDR2 FQNEAQ (reference sequence). The junction had 6 bases not matched to a gene; V was cut back by 6 bases and J by 4 bases. The CDR3 sequence is 13 residues long. The CDR3 is CASRGQESYEQYF. DNA of the CDR3: TGTGCCAGCAGAGGACAGGAATCATACGAGCAGTACTTC.

The J gene is TRBJ1-2, the V gene TRBV2; D uncertain. CDR1 SNHLY and CDR2 FYNNEI come from the germline V gene. V was pared by 3 bases and J by 3 bases, with 8 bases between. The CDR3 loop spans 13 amino acids. CDR3 coding DNA: TGTGCCAGCAGTGAGGAGGCTCACTATGGCTACACCTTC. Its protein product is CASSEEAHYGYTF.

J is TRBJ2-4 and V is TRBV28, with TRBD2 matching over 12 bases. This CDR3 contains 16 residues. V lost 3 bases to trimming and J lost 4 bases; unmatched junction nucleotides: 4. Germline-derived CDR1 and CDR2 are MDHEN and SYDVKM. The CDR3 sequence is CASSLTSGSEKNIQYF. In DNA, the CDR3 is TGTGCCAGCAGTTTGACTAGCGGGAGCGAGAAAAACATTCAGTACTTC.

Only one count was recorded for this clone. V is TRBV27 and J is TRBJ2-7, with 12 bases lining up with TRBD1. The germline V gene has CDR1 MNHEY and CDR2 SMNVEV (reference sequence). The CDR3 extends over 15 amino acids. Trimming removed 6 bases from V and 4 bases from J; junction bases left unmatched: 7. DNA of the CDR3: TGTGCCAGCAGGGGCCGGGACAGGGGGCTGTACGAGCAGTACTTC. Translating it yields CASRGRDRGLYEQYF.

J is TRBJ2-3 and V is TRBV28; a possible D gene is TRBD2 (6 bases). V was clipped by 3 bases and J by 6 bases, with 13 bases between them. The CDR3 extends over 14 amino acids. CDR1 and CDR2 from the germline V gene are MDHEN and SYDVKM. CDR3 loop: CASSFTRRGDTQYF. CDR3 sequence (DNA): TGTGCCAGCAGTTTTACCCGACGGGGGGATACGCAGTATTTT.

CDR3 in amino acids: CASSATGTGNEQFF. CDR3 nucleotide sequence: TGCGCCAGCAGCGCAACCGGGACAGGTAATGAGCAGTTCTTC. The gene calls are TRBV5-1 and TRBJ2-1, with 8 bases aligning to TRBD1. CDR3 size: 14 residues. V dropped 4 bases and J dropped 7; count of bases not matched to a gene: 7. CDR1 SGHRS and CDR2 YFSETQ come from the germline V gene.

This clone has a single count. The CDR3 nucleotides are TGTGCCACCGTTGGGGCAGGCCCACTCTATGGCTACACCTTC. Protein sequence: CATVGAGPLYGYTF. V is TRBV19 and J is TRBJ1-2; D might be TRBD1 (5 bases). This CDR3 is built from 14 residues. With 10 bases removed from V and 4 bases from J, the gap between germline ends came to 19 bases. Germline loops: CDR1 LNHDA, CDR2 SQIVND (reference sequence).

The chain recombines TRBV9 with TRBJ2-2; D gene uncertain. Trimming took off 0 bases at V and 2 bases at J, with 5 bases between the two ends. The length of the CDR3 is 14 residues. Germline CDR1 SGDLS, CDR2 YYNGEE. CDR3 loop: CASSVVLNTGELFF. In DNA, the CDR3 is TGTGCCAGCAGCGTAGTACTAAACACCGGGGAGCTGTTTTTT.

This sequence joins TRBV5-1 and TRBJ2-5, with a weak D call TRBD1 (6 bases). This CDR3 comprises 14 residues. V lost 0 bases to trimming and J lost 4 bases, with 10 bases between them. Germline V gene sequence: CDR1 SGHRS, CDR2 YFSETQ. The CDR3 spells CASSLAMTGETQYF. CDR3 in DNA: TGCGCCAGCAGCTTGGCGATGACAGGAGAGACCCAGTACTTC. Combining the CDR3 with reference TRBV5-1 and TRBJ2-5 gives the whole variable domain KAGVTQTPRYLIKTRGQQVTLSCSPISGHRSVSWYQQTPGQGLQFLFEYFSETQRNKGNFPGRFSGRQFSNSRSEMNVSTLELGDSALYLCASSLAMTGETQYFGPGTRLLVL.

This chain connects TRBV23-1 to TRBJ1-2; D unclear. TRBV23-1 is labeled an ORF, and its function is uncertain. This CDR3 is 15 amino acids long. Trimming removed 5 bases at V and 4 bases at J, with 17 bases between. This chain's CDR3 is CASSTPSSLRYGYTF. DNA for the CDR3: TGCGCCAGCAGTACCCCCAGTAGTCTTCGCTATGGCTACACCTTC.

The rearrangement uses TRBV6-5 and TRBJ2-5; 7 bases map to TRBD1. The J call could be wrong; TRBJ2-7 is a better fit for the DNA end. The CDR3 has 13 residues. Germline lookup yields CDR1 MNHEY and CDR2 SVGAGI. The CDR3 is CASSYSPGGEQYF. DNA for the CDR3: TGTGCCAGCAGTTACAGCCCAGGGGGCGAGCAGTACTTC.

This clone was counted between two and nine times. Other DNA sequences in the sample encode the same CDR3. The rearrangement joins TRBV6-4 to TRBJ2-2; D remains ambiguous. CDR1 and CDR2 from the germline V gene are MRHNA and SNTAGT. V was cut by 0 bases and J by 4 bases, with 3 bases left in between. CDR3 size: 13 residues. CDR3 protein: CASSDSSTGELFF. The CDR3 DNA reads as TGTGCCAGCAGTGACTCTAGCACCGGGGAGCTGTTTTTT.

This clone was seen a few times. The chain couples TRBV6-5 to TRBJ2-7; 11 bases agree with TRBD2. This CDR3 comprises 15 residues. J was trimmed by 4 bases and V by 6 bases; bases with no gene match: 8. The germline CDR1 and CDR2 sequences are MNHEY and SVGAGI. The CDR3 loop reads CASRNRGLAVYEQYF. CDR3 in DNA: TGTGCCAGCAGAAATCGGGGACTAGCGGTTTACGAGCAGTACTTC.

The chain links TRBV13 to TRBJ2-7, with TRBD2 matching over 9 bases. The CDR3 loop spans 17 amino acids. V lost 2 bases to trimming and J lost 3 bases; unmatched junction nucleotides: 11. CDR1 and CDR2 from the germline V gene are PRHDT and FYEKMQ (reference sequence). The CDR3 loop is CASSLNLAGGPIYEQYF. For the CDR3, the DNA is TGTGCCAGCAGCTTAAATCTGGCGGGAGGGCCGATCTACGAGCAGTACTTC.

The chain joins TRBV15 to TRBJ2-4, with D possibly called TRBD1 or TRBD2 (7 bases each). From germline, CDR1 is LNHNV and CDR2 YYDKDF (reference sequence). The CDR3 runs to 17 residues. Deletions cut 6 bases from V and 6 bases from J, with 24 bases between. In nucleotides, the CDR3 is TGTGCCACCAGTAACAGACAGGGAGGGAGACTCGGAAACATTCAGTACTTC. The encoded protein is CATSNRQGGRLGNIQYF.

This chain uses TRBV29-1 with TRBJ2-7, with a possible D match to TRBD1 (6 bases). CDR3 length: 12 amino acids. V was shortened by 5 bases and J by 2 bases, with 10 bases between the two germline ends. From germline, CDR1 is SQVTM and CDR2 ANQGSEA. The CDR3 sequence: CSVLDRPYEQYF. The CDR3 bases are TGCAGCGTTTTGGACAGACCCTACGAGCAGTACTTC.

V gene TRBV7-9 combines with J gene TRBJ1-2, with 8 bases aligning to TRBD1. V shed 0 bases, J shed 3 bases, and the junction held 6 bases outside the gene matches. Germline values: CDR1 SEHNR, CDR2 FQNEAQ (reference sequence). This CDR3 has 16 amino acids. CDR3 residues: CASSLARQGSDYGYTF. Here the CDR3 DNA reads TGTGCCAGCAGCTTAGCTAGACAGGGGTCTGACTATGGCTACACCTTC. Supplemented by reference TRBV7-9 and TRBJ1-2, the full variable domain reads DTGVSQNPRHKITKRGQNVTFRCDPISEHNRLYWYRQTLGQGPEFLTYFQNEAQLEKSRLLSDRFSAERPKGSFSTLEIQRTEQGDSAMYLCASSLARQGSDYGYTFGSGTRLTVV.

The gene calls are TRBV11-3 and TRBJ2-3, with D possibly matching TRBD1 (6 bases). Trimming pared 0 bases from V and 6 bases from J, leaving 10 bases between. Looked up from germline, CDR1 is SGHNT and CDR2 is YENEEA. The CDR3 extends over 14 amino acids. CDR3 sequence: CASSLEGASDTQYF. CDR3 DNA: TGTGCCAGCAGCTTAGAGGGGGCCTCTGATACGCAGTATTTT. Combining the CDR3 with reference TRBV11-3 and TRBJ2-3 gives the whole variable domain EAGVVQSPRYKIIEKKQPVAFWCNPISGHNTLYWYLQNLGQGPELLIRYENEEAVDDSQLPKDRFSAERLKGVDSTLKIQPAELGDSAVYLCASSLEGASDTQYFGPGTRLTVL.

The chain recombines TRBV11-1 with TRBJ2-7, with D tentatively TRBD2 (5 bases). The germline CDR1 and CDR2 sequences are SGHAT and FQDESV (reference sequence). The CDR3 is made up of 14 amino acids. The V gene lost 5 bases and the J gene lost 2 bases, with 13 bases spanning the gap. The CDR3 nucleotides are TGTGCCAGCAGCCGGCCGGGGAGCCCCTACGAGCAGTACTTC. This translates into CASSRPGSPYEQYF.

This rearrangement joins TRBV9 to TRBJ2-2; D is unclear. Per germline, CDR1 SGDLS and CDR2 YYNGEE. Trimming pared 4 bases from V and 2 bases from J, leaving 9 bases between. The CDR3 totals 14 residues. The CDR3 loop reads CASSSTLNTGELFF. CDR3 nucleotides: TGTGCCAGCAGCTCAACCCTAAACACCGGGGAGCTGTTTTTT.

The genes are TRBV7-9 and TRBJ2-7, with unresolved D. V dropped 5 bases and J dropped 4 bases, with 15 bases sitting between them. Germline V gene lookup returns CDR1 SEHNR and CDR2 FQNEAQ (reference sequence). The CDR3 is 14 amino acids. DNA for the CDR3: TGTGCCAGCAGCACCCCGACGGAGTTATACGAGCAGTACTTC. Protein: CASSTPTELYEQYF.